This T cell receptor beta chain was sequenced in a study of blood T cell repertoires in COVID-19. Overall study: T cells, B-cell-depleted T cells, or PBMCs supplied cDNA or gDNA.

The CDR3 runs 16 residues. V was clipped by 5 bases and J by 0 bases; unmatched bases: 4. The germline V gene has CDR1 SGHTA and CDR2 FQGTGA. Sequencing was performed with immunoSEQ multiplex PCR; in TCRdb, only in-frame clones are kept and a portion is missing. The table shows about 250,000 clones, with approximately 84% occurring only once. Sequenced sample: peripheral blood. The sequence was collected from a man in his fifties with active or convalescent COVID-19. The chain joins TRBV7-3 to TRBJ2-6; 7 nucleotides match TRBD1. CDR3 region: CASSVDRRSGANVLTF. DNA of the CDR3: TGTGCCAGCAGCGTGGACAGGCGCTCTGGGGCCAACGTCCTGACTTTC.